The T cell receptor beta chain under discussion was sequenced for a study of blood T cell repertoires in COVID-19. Methods used by the authors: Researchers report that nucleated cell counts were estimated from reference gene primer amplification. Some clones are missing from TCRdb's copy, which holds only in-frame ones; the method was immunoSEQ multiplex PCR. V and J calls and clone size are given by that table; D and trimming were obtained from the DNA. The sample lists about 77,000 clones, 75% to 90% occurring once. The sequenced sample was peripheral blood. The TCR was taken from a woman in her 70s with acute or convalescent COVID-19.

CDR3 bases: TGCGCCAGCAGCTTGTGGCATCTTCAAGAGACCCAGTACTTC. Encoded protein: CASSLWHLQETQYF. The rearrangement joins TRBV5-1 to TRBJ2-5; D gene ambiguous. V dropped 1 base and J dropped 2 bases, with 9 bases sitting between them. The germline CDR1 and CDR2 sequences are SGHRS and YFSETQ. This CDR3 comprises 14 residues.